This T cell receptor (beta chain) was captured by sequencing in a study of T-cell reconstitution after alpha-beta-depleted transplantation in children. With 2 bases removed from V and 4 bases from J, the gap between germline ends came to 14 bases. The length of the CDR3 is 16 residues. In germline, CDR1 is SGHTA, CDR2 FQGNSA. Molecular barcoding with unique molecular identifiers was used for the TCRbeta library. MiXCR was run by TCRdb on the PCR reads, yielding one entry per CDR3 protein. The profile shows around 410,000 distinct CDR3 sequences, 11% of them singletons. This clonotype was seen a few times.

The chain couples TRBV7-2 to TRBJ2-2; D might be TRBD2 (7 bases). The TCR sequence derives from a human donor who donated a stem cell graft to a child with acute myeloid leukemia. The specimen was PBMCs from the stem cell graft donor, collected from the stem cell graft. The CDR3 spells CASSLLGGGVTGELFF. CDR3 DNA sequence: TGTGCCAGCAGCTTATTAGGGGGAGGGGTCACCGGGGAGCTGTTTTTT.